Below are 2 T cell receptor beta chains sequenced from a single sample in a study of CD8 T cells in ankylosing spondylitis. Regarding the study as a whole: Eight or nine highly homologous variants made up a TCR beta motif that seemed to typify ankylosing spondylitis blood.

TCRdb called the 5' RACE reads again in MiXCR, with one record for every CDR3 protein. The sample carries over 700,000 distinct CDR3 sequences, about 20% recorded once. The antigens for these receptors are not known. Sequencing was done on a sample of blood, either unsorted or a sorted T cell fraction (not recorded which). Source of these receptors: a male donor with ankylosing spondylitis.

The V call is TRBV5-1, the J call TRBJ2-3; 12 nucleotides agree with TRBD2. The germline V gene encodes CDR1 SGHRS and CDR2 YFSETQ. V was clipped by 4 bases and J by 4 bases; unmatched bases: 13. The CDR3 runs 18 residues. CDR3 coding DNA: TGCGCCAGCAGCCTATCGAGGACTAGCGGGGAACTCGCAGATACGCAGTATTTT. This sequence encodes CASSLSRTSGELADTQYF. The variable domain in full, with the rest retrieved from reference TRBV5-1 and TRBJ2-3, is KAGVTQTPRYLIKTRGQQVTLSCSPISGHRSVSWYQQTPGQGLQFLFEYFSETQRNKGNFPGRFSGRQFSNSRSEMNVSTLELGDSALYLCASSLSRTSGELADTQYFGPGTRLTVL.

This clonotype occurred a few times. CDR3 nucleotides: TGTGCCACCAGTGGGGACGGCGCAAATCAGCCCCAGCATTTT. This gives the protein CATSGDGANQPQHF. V usage is TRBV15 and J usage is TRBJ1-5; D is possibly TRBD1 (5 bases). Germline V CDR1 and CDR2: LNHNV, YYDKDF (reference sequence). The CDR3 loop spans 14 amino acids. Trimming shortened V by 6 bases and J by 4 bases, and 13 bases separated the two germline ends.